This is a list of T cell receptor beta chains from one sample in a study of T-cell reconstitution after alpha-beta-depleted transplantation in children. TCRdb recomputed calls from the PCR reads with MiXCR, one row per CDR3 protein. The repertoire consists of some 200,000 distinct CDR3 sequences, with approximately 10% occurring once and the leading ten covering 28%. Sequencing used PBMCs, obtained before TCRalphabeta/CD19-depleted stem cell transplant. The receptor source for this set is a child under two years old with acute myeloid leukemia, due to receive a stem cell transplant. Each CDR3 is given with its conserved first and last residue. Fields, in order: CDR3 length, V gene, J gene, D gene, clone size, CDR3 protein, CDR3 DNA. The D gene is left open where the match is weak. Size is omitted from some rows. Given values are once, few, many or a class for expanded clones.

cdr3_length: 15; v_call: TRBV5-1; j_call: TRBJ1-5; d_call: TRBD1; clone_size: -; cdr3_aa: CASSWDSLANQPQHF; cdr3_nt: TGCGCCAGCAGCTGGGACAGCCTAGCGAATCAGCCCCAGCATTTT
cdr3_length: 15; v_call: TRBV11-2; j_call: TRBJ2-2; d_call: -; clone_size: many; cdr3_aa: CASSFPVGTGGELFF; cdr3_nt: TGTGCCAGCAGCTTCCCGGTAGGAACTGGCGGGGAGCTGTTTTTT
cdr3_length: 12; v_call: TRBV20-1; j_call: TRBJ2-3; d_call: -; clone_size: many; cdr3_aa: CSARGLTDTQYF; cdr3_nt: TGCAGTGCTAGAGGACTAACAGATACGCAGTATTTT
cdr3_length: 14; v_call: TRBV7-2; j_call: TRBJ2-1; d_call: TRBD1; clone_size: many; cdr3_aa: CASSSRTGLNEQFF; cdr3_nt: TGTGCCAGCAGCTCGCGGACAGGGCTCAATGAGCAGTTCTTC
cdr3_length: 17; v_call: TRBV23-1; j_call: TRBJ2-6; d_call: -; clone_size: -; cdr3_aa: CASTLEGRVEGANVLTF; cdr3_nt: TGCGCCAGCACCCTTGAGGGCAGAGTGGAAGGGGCCAACGTCCTGACTTTC
cdr3_length: 15; v_call: TRBV7-9; j_call: TRBJ2-7; d_call: -; clone_size: few; cdr3_aa: CASSLGTVGEQGQYF; cdr3_nt: TGTGCCAGCAGCTTAGGGACAGTCGGGGAACAAGGGCAGTACTTC
cdr3_length: 17; v_call: TRBV7-6; j_call: TRBJ2-2; d_call: TRBD2; clone_size: many; cdr3_aa: CASSVVTSGNPTGELFF; cdr3_nt: TGTGCCAGCAGCGTGGTGACTAGCGGCAATCCCACCGGGGAGCTGTTTTTT
cdr3_length: 13; v_call: TRBV6-1; j_call: TRBJ2-1; d_call: -; clone_size: many; cdr3_aa: CASSGGRRNEQFF; cdr3_nt: TGTGCCAGCTCGGGGGGCCGGCGGAATGAGCAGTTCTTC
cdr3_length: 15; v_call: TRBV20-1; j_call: TRBJ2-3; d_call: TRBD2; clone_size: many; cdr3_aa: CSALIAGGPGDTQYF; cdr3_nt: TGCAGTGCTCTTATTGCGGGAGGGCCAGGGGATACGCAGTATTTT
cdr3_length: 14; v_call: TRBV28; j_call: TRBJ1-6; d_call: TRBD1; clone_size: -; cdr3_aa: CASSKTGRWSPLHF; cdr3_nt: TGTGCCAGCAGTAAGACAGGGCGATGGTCACCCCTCCACTTT